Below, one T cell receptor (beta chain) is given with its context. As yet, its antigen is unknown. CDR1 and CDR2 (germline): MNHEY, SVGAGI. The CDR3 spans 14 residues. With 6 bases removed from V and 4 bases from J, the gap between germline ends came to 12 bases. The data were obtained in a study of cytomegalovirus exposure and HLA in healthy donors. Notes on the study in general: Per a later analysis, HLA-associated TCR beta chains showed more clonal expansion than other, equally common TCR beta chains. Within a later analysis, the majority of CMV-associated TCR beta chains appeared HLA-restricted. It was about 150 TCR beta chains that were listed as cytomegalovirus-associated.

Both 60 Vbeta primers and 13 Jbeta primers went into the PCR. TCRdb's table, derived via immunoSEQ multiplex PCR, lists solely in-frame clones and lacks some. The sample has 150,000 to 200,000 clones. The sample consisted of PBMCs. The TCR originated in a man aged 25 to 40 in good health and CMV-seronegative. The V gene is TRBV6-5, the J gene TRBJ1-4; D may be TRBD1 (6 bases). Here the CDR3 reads CASSKQGYNEKLFF. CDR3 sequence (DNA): TGTGCCAGCAGCAAACAGGGCTATAATGAAAAACTGTTTTTT.